The source of this T cell receptor beta chain is a study of cytomegalovirus exposure and HLA in healthy donors. The PCR employed 60 Vbeta primers together with 13 Jbeta primers. Profiling relied on immunoSEQ multiplex PCR, and the TCRdb table lists in-frame clones only, not all of them. There are 100,000 to 120,000 clones in the sample; around four fifths occur only once, and around 3% lies in the top ten. V was pared by 0 bases and J by 2 bases, with 5 bases between. The CDR3 consists of 13 residues. CDR1 is MNHEY, CDR2 SMNVEV, per germline (reference sequence). Findings of the study overall: Common viral pathogens (according to a later analysis) appeared linked to several of the most significant clusters. Listed as cytomegalovirus-associated were around 160 TCR beta chains. Across donors, sequencing depth was assumed by presence/absence analyses to be roughly uniform. Owing to their indistinguishability, certain V segments, notably TRBV6-2 and TRBV6-3, were excluded.

Of note for this clone: As yet, its antigen is unknown.

This TCR derives from a woman aged 55-75 years in good health and CMV-seropositive. Sequenced input: PBMCs. The J gene is TRBJ2-7, the V gene TRBV27; unclear D gene. CDR3 nucleotide sequence: TGTGCCAGCAGTTTATCCTATGCCTACGAGCAGTACTTC. This gives the protein CASSLSYAYEQYF.